These T cell receptor beta chains were read from a single sample in a study of CD8+CD57+ T cells in acquired aplastic anemia. One entry per CDR3 protein, called by TCRdb with MiXCR from the reads. The data contain more than 150,000 distinct CDR3 sequences, less than 50% of them singletons. Sequenced input: sorted CD4+, CD8+, or CD8+CD57+ T cells (not recorded which) from PBMCs. These receptors came from a human donor with aplastic anemia. CDR3s include the opening cysteine and the closing phenylalanine or tryptophan. D genes are given only for firm matches. Where a row states a size, it is once, few, many or the class of an expanded clone; other rows omit it.

>-|TRBJ2-5|TRBD1|TRBV20-1
TGCAGTGCTAGCAGGGGGCACGGGGAGACCCAGTACTTC
CSASRGHGETQYF
>-|TRBJ1-2|-|TRBV24-1
TGTGCCACCAGTGACCCCGATCAATCTAGAGAGGGCTACACCTTC
CATSDPDQSREGYTF
>many|TRBJ1-6|-|TRBV7-9
TGTGCCAGCAGCCGTTGGAGTTCACCCCTCCACTTT
CASSRWSSPLHF
>few|TRBJ2-7|-|TRBV14
TGTGCCAGCAGCTCCTGGGGCGAGCAGTACTTC
CASSSWGEQYF
>few|TRBJ2-7|TRBD2|TRBV5-1
TGCGCCAGCAGCCCGGGACTAGCGGGAGGTAGATACGAGCAGTACTTC
CASSPGLAGGRYEQYF
>-|TRBJ2-1|-|TRBV24-1
TGTGCCACCAGTTCTGGGCAGGGCCAAAATGAGCAGTTCTTC
CATSSGQGQNEQFF
>-|TRBJ1-2|-|TRBV20-1
TGCAGTGCCCTCCCCGAGAATTTTGAGTATGGCTACACCTTC
CSALPENFEYGYTF
>-|TRBJ1-2|TRBD1|TRBV19
TGTGCCAGTAATTCAGGGGGCCTTGGCTACACCTTC
CASNSGGLGYTF
>-|TRBJ2-7|-|TRBV20-1
TGCAGTGCTAGTGCGCTAGCCAACTACGAGCAGTACTTC
CSASALANYEQYF
>-|TRBJ2-7|TRBD1|TRBV6-1
TGTGCCAGCAGTAGACAGGGCGAGCAGTACTTC
CASSRQGEQYF
>-|TRBJ2-7|TRBD2|TRBV20-1
TGCAGTGCTAGACCGGGGACTAGCGGGGACCCGTGGCACGAGCAGTACTTC
CSARPGTSGDPWHEQYF
>-|TRBJ2-3|-|TRBV12-5
TGTGCTAGTGCCCTTGTTGGGAGTGGGGCGCAGTATTTT
CASALVGSGAQYF
>-|TRBJ2-7|-|TRBV10-3
TGTGCCATCAGTCAACAGACCGATTACGAGCAGTACTTC
CAISQQTDYEQYF
>few|TRBJ2-1|TRBD2|TRBV5-1
TGCGCCAGCAGCTTGGAGACTAGCGGGGGCAATGAGCAGTTCTTC
CASSLETSGGNEQFF
>many|TRBJ2-7|-|TRBV4-2
TGTGCCAGCAGCCAAGATCTCGTGACAGGCGCTTACGAGCAGTACTTC
CASSQDLVTGAYEQYF
>once|TRBJ1-6|-|TRBV4-2
TGTGCCAGCAGAGACGGGACGGATAATAATTCACCCCTCCACTTT
CASRDGTDNNSPLHF
>-|TRBJ2-6|-|TRBV19
TGTGCCAGTAGTATTGGGGGCCGACAGCAATCTGGGGCCAACGTCCTGACTTTC
CASSIGGRQQSGANVLTF
>many|TRBJ2-3|-|TRBV20-1
TGCAGTGCTAGAGGTTGGGGACTCAGCACAGATACGCAGTATTTT
CSARGWGLSTDTQYF
>-|TRBJ2-3|-|TRBV18
TGTGCCAGCTCACCAAGGGCGCCCACACCTAGCACAGATACGCAGTATTTT
CASSPRAPTPSTDTQYF
>few|TRBJ1-2|-|TRBV29-1
TGCAGCGTTCTAGGAGAGGCAGTTGGCTACACCTTC
CSVLGEAVGYTF
>-|TRBJ1-1|-|TRBV24-1
TGTGCCACCAGTGACCTGGTTTCCACTGAAGCTTTCTTT
CATSDLVSTEAFF
>many|TRBJ2-7|TRBD2|TRBV10-3
TGTGCCTCGAGACCGGGGGGCTCCTACGAGCAGTACTTC
CASRPGGSYEQYF
>-|TRBJ2-7|TRBD2|TRBV19
TGTGCCAGTAGTACTCTAGCGGTAGGCGAGCAGTACTTC
CASSTLAVGEQYF
>-|TRBJ1-2|-|TRBV29-1
TGCAGCGGCTTGACAGCGCTCGGCTACACCTTC
CSGLTALGYTF
>many|TRBJ1-2|-|TRBV9
TGTGCCAGCAGCGTCGGGGTGGGGGGGCGTTCAGCTAACTATGGCTACACCTTC
CASSVGVGGRSANYGYTF
>many|TRBJ2-5|TRBD2|TRBV18
TGTGCCAGCTCACGGGGACTAGTCGGTGAGACCCAGTACTTC
CASSRGLVGETQYF
>-|TRBJ1-1|-|TRBV10-3
TGTGCCATCAGTGAGCCCCCCCACGGGTTGAACACTGAAGCTTTCTTT
CAISEPPHGLNTEAFF
>once|TRBJ2-3|TRBD2|TRBV20-1
TGCAGTGCTATCCTAGCGGGAAAACCAGATACGCAGTATTTT
CSAILAGKPDTQYF
>-|TRBJ2-1|TRBD2|TRBV20-1
TGCAGTGCTAGGCCTAGCGGGTCTCTTGAGCAGTTCTTC
CSARPSGSLEQFF
>many|TRBJ2-3|TRBD1|TRBV15
TGTGCCACCAGCAGAGGGAGGACAGGGAACACAGATACGCAGTATTTT
CATSRGRTGNTDTQYF
>-|TRBJ2-7|-|TRBV15
TGTGCCACCAGCAGAGACAGGGACCACGAGCAGTACTTC
CATSRDRDHEQYF